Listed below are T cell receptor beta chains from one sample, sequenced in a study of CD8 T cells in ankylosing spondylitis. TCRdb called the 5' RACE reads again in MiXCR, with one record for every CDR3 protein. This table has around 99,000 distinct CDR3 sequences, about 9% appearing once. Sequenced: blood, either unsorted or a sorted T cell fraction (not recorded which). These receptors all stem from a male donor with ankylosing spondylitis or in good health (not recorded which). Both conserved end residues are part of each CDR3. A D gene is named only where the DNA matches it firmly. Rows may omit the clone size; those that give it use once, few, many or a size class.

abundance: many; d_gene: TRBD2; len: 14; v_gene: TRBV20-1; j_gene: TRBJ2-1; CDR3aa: CSARAWRGVNEQFF; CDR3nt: TGCAGTGCTAGAGCCTGGCGGGGGGTTAATGAGCAGTTCTTC
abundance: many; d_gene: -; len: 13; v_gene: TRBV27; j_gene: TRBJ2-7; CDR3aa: CASSLSTDYEQYF; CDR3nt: TGTGCCAGCAGTTTAAGTACAGACTACGAGCAGTACTTC
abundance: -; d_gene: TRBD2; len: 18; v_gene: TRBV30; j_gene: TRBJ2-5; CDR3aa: CAWSWGMTSGRLGETQYF; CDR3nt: TGTGCCTGGAGTTGGGGTATGACTAGCGGGAGATTAGGAGAGACCCAGTACTTC
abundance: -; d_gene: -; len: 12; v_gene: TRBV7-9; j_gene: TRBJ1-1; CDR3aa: CASSYGGNEAFF; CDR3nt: TGTGCCAGCAGCTACGGGGGAAATGAAGCTTTCTTT
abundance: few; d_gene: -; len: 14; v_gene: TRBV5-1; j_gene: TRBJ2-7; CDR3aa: CASSQIQGRNEQYF; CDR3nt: TGCGCCAGCAGCCAGATACAGGGGAGGAACGAGCAGTACTTC
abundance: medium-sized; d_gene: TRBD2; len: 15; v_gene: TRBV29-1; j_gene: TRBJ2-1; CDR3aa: CSVEGSGGFYNEQFF; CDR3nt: TGCAGCGTTGAGGGGAGCGGGGGTTTCTACAATGAGCAGTTCTTC
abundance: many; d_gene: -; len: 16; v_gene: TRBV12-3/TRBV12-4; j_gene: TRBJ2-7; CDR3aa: CASSLDRRTEPYEQYF; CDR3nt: TGTGCCAGCAGTTTAGACCGCCGGACAGAGCCCTACGAGCAGTACTTC
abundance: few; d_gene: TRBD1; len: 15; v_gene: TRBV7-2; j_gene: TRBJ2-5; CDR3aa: CASSLNRDRGETQYF; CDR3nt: TGTGCCAGCAGCCTTAACCGGGACAGGGGAGAGACCCAGTACTTC
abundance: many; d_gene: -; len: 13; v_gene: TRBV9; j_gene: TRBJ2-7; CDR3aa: CASSVGASYEQYF; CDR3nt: TGTGCCAGCAGCGTAGGAGCGTCCTACGAGCAGTACTTC
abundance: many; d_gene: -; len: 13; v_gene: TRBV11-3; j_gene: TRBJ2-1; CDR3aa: CASSFSGPNEQFF; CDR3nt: TGTGCCAGCAGCTTTTCGGGCCCCAATGAGCAGTTCTTC
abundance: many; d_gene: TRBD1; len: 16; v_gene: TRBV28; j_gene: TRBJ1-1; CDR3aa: CASSFSWTGVSTEAFF; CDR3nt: TGTGCCAGCAGTTTCTCCTGGACAGGGGTTTCCACTGAAGCTTTCTTT
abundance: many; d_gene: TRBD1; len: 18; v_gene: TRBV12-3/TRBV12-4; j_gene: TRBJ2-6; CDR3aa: CASSFAGQGNSGANVLTF; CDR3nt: TGTGCCAGCAGTTTCGCGGGACAGGGGAACTCTGGGGCCAACGTCCTGACTTTC
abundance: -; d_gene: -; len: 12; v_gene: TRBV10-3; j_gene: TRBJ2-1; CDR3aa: CAISIAEDFGFF; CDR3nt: TGTGCCATCAGTATCGCGGAGGATTTCGGGTTCTTC
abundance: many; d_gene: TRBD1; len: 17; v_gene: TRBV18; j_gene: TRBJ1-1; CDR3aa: CASSPDPPGQLNTEAFF; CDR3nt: TGTGCCAGCTCACCAGACCCGCCGGGACAGCTTAACACTGAAGCTTTCTTT
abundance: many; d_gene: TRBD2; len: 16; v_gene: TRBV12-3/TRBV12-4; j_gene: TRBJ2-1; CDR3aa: CASSRWTSGGVGEQFF; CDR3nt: TGTGCCAGCAGCCGATGGACTAGCGGGGGAGTAGGGGAGCAGTTCTTC
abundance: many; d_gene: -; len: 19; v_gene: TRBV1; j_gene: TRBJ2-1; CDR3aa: CTSSQGLAGGSSSYNEQFF; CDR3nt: TGCACCAGCAGCCAGGGACTAGCGGGGGGATCTTCCTCCTACAATGAGCAGTTCTTC
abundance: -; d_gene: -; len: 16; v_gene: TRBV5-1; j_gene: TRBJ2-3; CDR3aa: CASSTGTRTGTDTQYF; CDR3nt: TGCGCCAGCAGCACCGGGACTCGCACTGGCACAGATACGCAGTATTTT
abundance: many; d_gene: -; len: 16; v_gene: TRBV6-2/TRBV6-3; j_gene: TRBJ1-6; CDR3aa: CASSQMRGRGNSPLHF; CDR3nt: TGTGCCAGCAGCCAGATGCGGGGCAGGGGCAATTCACCCCTCCACTTT
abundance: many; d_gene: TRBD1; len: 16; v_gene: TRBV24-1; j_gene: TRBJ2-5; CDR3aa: CATSENTGQKGETQYF; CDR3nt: TGTGCCACCAGTGAAAACACGGGACAGAAAGGAGAGACCCAGTACTTC
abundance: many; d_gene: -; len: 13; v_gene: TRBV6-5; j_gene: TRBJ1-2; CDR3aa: CASTPYEGYGYTF; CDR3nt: TGTGCCAGCACCCCTTATGAAGGATATGGCTACACCTTC
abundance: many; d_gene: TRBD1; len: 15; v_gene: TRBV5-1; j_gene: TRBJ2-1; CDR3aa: CASSFRDRGLNEQFF; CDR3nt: TGCGCCAGCAGCTTCAGGGACAGGGGACTCAATGAGCAGTTCTTC
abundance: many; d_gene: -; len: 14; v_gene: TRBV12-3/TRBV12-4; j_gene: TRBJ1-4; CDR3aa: CASSLGGGSEKLFF; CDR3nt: TGTGCCAGCAGTTTAGGGGGAGGTTCGGAAAAACTGTTTTTT
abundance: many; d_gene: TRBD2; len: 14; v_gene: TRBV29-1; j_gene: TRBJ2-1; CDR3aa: CSVFWLAGYNEQFF; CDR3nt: TGCAGCGTTTTCTGGCTAGCGGGTTACAATGAGCAGTTCTTC
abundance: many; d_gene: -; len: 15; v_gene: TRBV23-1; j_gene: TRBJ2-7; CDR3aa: CASSPHGVSSYEQYF; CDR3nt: TGCGCCAGCAGCCCCCACGGGGTCAGCTCCTACGAGCAGTACTTC
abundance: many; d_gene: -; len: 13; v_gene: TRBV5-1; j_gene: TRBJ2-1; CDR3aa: CASSLPDSGEQFF; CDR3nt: TGCGCCAGCAGCCTCCCCGATTCGGGTGAGCAGTTCTTC
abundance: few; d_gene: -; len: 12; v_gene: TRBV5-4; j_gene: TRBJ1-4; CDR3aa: CASSNGGEKLFF; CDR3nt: TGTGCCAGCAGCAACGGGGGTGAAAAACTTTTTTTT
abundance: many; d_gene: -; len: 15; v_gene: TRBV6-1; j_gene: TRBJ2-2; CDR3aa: CASSPGQPNTGELFF; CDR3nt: TGTGCCAGCAGTCCGGGACAACCGAACACCGGGGAGCTGTTTTTT
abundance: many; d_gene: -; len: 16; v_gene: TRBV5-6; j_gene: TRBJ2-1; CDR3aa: CASSLSGGSSYNEQFF; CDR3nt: TGTGCCAGCAGCTTATCCGGGGGTTCCTCCTACAATGAGCAGTTCTTC
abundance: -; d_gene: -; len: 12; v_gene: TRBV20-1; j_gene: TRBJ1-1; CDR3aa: CSVFRVVTEAFF; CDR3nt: TGCAGTGTGTTTCGGGTGGTCACTGAAGCTTTCTTT
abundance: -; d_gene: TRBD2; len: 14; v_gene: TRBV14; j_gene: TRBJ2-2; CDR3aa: CASEYERGAGELFF; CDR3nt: TGTGCCAGCGAGTACGAGCGGGGGGCTGGGGAGCTGTTTTTT
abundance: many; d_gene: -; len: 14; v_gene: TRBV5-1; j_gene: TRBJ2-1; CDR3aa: CASSLALASNEQFF; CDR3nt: TGCGCCAGCAGCTTGGCTCTAGCCTCCAATGAGCAGTTCTTC
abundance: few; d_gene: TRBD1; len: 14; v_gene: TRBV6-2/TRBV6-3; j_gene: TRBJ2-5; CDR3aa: CASRSSGQQETQYF; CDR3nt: TGTGCCAGCAGATCCTCGGGACAGCAAGAGACCCAGTACTTC
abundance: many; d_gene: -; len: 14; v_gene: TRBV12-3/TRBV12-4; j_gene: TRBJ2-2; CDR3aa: CASSLTGNTGELFF; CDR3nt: TGTGCCAGCAGCTTGACAGGGAACACCGGGGAGCTGTTTTTT
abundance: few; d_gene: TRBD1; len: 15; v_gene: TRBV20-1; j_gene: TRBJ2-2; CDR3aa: CSARRQGGETGELFF; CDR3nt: TGCAGTGCACGGAGACAGGGGGGGGAGACCGGGGAGCTGTTTTTT
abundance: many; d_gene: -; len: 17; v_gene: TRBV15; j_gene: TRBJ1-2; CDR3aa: CATSRERAFLPSYGYTF; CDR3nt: TGTGCCACCAGCAGAGAGAGGGCTTTCCTCCCCAGCTATGGCTACACCTTC
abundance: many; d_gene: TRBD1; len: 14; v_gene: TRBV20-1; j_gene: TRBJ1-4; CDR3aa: CSAVPGQNNEKLFF; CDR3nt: TGCAGTGCTGTACCGGGACAGAATAATGAAAAACTGTTTTTT
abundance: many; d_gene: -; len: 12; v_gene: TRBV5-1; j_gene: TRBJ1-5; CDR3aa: CASTMLSQPQHF; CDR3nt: TGCGCCAGCACTATGTTAAGTCAGCCCCAGCATTTT